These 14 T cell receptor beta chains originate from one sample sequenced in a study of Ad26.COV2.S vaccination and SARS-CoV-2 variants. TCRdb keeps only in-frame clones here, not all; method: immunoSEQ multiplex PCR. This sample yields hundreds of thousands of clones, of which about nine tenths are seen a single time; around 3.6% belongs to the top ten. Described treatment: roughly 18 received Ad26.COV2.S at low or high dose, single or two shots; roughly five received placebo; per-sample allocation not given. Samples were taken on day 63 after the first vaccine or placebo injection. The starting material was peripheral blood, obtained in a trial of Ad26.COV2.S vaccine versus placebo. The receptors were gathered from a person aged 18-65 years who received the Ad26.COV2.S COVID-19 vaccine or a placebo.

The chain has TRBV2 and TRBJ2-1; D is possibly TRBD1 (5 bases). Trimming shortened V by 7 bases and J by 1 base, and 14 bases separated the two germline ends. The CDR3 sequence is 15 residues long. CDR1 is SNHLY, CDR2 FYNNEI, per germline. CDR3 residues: CASTHRGTSYNEQFF. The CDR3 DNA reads TGTGCCAGCACCCATAGGGGCACGTCCTACAATGAGCAGTTCTTC.

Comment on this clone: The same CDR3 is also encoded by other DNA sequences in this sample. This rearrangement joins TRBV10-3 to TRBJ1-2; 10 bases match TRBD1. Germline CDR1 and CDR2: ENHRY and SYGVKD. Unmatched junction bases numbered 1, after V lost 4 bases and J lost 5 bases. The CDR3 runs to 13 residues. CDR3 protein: CAISGDRGYGYTF. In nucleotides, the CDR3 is TGTGCCATCAGTGGGGACAGGGGTTATGGCTACACCTTC.

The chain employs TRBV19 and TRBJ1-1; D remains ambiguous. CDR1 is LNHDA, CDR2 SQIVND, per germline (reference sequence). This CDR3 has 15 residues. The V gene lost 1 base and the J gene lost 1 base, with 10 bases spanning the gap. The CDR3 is CASSIGQGGNTEAFF. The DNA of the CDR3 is TGTGCCAGTAGTATAGGCCAAGGAGGGAACACTGAAGCTTTCTTT.

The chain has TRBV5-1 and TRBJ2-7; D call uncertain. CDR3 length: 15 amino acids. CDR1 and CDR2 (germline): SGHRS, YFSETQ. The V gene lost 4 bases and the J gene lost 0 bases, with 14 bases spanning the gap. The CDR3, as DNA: TGCGCCAGCAGCCCCGAGTGGGGTAGCTCCTACGAGCAGTACTTC. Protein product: CASSPEWGSSYEQYF.

This CDR3 is CARSLVGQTYEQYF. The DNA for the CDR3 is TGTGCCAGAAGCTTGGTCGGACAGACCTACGAGCAGTACTTC. J is TRBJ2-7 and V is TRBV5-3; TRBD1 is a possible D gene (6 bases). TRBV5-3 is an ORF, and what it does is uncertain. The CDR3 is 14 amino acids. V lost 0 bases, J lost 2 bases, and 9 bases lay in between.

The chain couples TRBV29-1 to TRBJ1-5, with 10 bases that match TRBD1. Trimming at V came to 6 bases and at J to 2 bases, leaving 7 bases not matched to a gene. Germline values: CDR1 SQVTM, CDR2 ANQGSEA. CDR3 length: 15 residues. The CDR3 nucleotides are TGCAGCGTCAGGACAGGGGGTTATTGCAATCAGCCCCAGCATTTT. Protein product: CSVRTGGYCNQPQHF. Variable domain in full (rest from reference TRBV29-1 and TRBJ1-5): SAVISQKPSRDICQRGTSLTIQCQVDSQVTMMFWYRQQPGQSLTLIATANQGSEATYESGFVIDKFPISRPNLTFSTLTVSNMSPEDSSIYLCSVRTGGYCNQPQHFGDGTRLSIL.

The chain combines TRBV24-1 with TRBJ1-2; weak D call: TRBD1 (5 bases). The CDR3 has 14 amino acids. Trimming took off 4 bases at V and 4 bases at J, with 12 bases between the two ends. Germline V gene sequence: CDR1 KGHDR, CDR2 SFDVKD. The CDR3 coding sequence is TGTGCCACCAGTGACGGGACTTTAACCTATGGCTACACCTTC. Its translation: CATSDGTLTYGYTF.

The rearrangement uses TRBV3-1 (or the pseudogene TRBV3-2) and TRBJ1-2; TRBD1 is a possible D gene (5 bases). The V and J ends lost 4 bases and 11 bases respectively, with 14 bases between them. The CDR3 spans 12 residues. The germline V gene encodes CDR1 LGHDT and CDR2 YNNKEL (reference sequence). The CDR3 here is CASSPGTSRYTF. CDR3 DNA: TGTGCCAGCAGCCCCGGGACTTCGCGATACACCTTC.

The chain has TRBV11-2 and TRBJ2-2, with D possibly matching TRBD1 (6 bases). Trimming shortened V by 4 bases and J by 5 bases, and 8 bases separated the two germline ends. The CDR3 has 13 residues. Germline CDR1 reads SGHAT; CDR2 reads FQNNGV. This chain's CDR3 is CASSSTGTGELFF. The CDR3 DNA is TGTGCCAGCAGCTCCACAGGGACCGGGGAGCTGTTTTTT.

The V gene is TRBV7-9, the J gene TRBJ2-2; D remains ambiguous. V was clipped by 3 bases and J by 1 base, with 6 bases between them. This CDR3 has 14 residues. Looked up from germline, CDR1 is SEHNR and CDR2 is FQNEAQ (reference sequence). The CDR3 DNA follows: TGTGCCAGCAGCTTTTCAGAGAACACCGGGGAGCTGTTTTTT. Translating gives CASSFSENTGELFF.

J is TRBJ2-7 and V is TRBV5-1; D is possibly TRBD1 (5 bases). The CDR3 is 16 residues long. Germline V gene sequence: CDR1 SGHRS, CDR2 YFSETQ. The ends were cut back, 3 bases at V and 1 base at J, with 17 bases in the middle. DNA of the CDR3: TGCGCCAGCAGCTGGGAAGGGGCAGGCCTGTCCTACGAGCAGTACTTC. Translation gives CASSWEGAGLSYEQYF.

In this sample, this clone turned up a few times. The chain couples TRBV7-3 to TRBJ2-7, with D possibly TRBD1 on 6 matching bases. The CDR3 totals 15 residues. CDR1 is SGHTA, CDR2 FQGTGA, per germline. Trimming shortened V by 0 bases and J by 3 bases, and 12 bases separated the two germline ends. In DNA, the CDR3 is TGTGCCAGCAGCTTAACGGCAGGGGATCTCTACGAGCAGTACTTC. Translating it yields CASSLTAGDLYEQYF.

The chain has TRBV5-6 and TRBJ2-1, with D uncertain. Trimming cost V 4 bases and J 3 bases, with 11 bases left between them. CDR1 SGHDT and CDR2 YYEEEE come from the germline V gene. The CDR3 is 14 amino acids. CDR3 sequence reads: CASSTGLIYNEQFF. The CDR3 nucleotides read TGTGCCAGCAGCACGGGTCTCATCTACAATGAGCAGTTCTTC.

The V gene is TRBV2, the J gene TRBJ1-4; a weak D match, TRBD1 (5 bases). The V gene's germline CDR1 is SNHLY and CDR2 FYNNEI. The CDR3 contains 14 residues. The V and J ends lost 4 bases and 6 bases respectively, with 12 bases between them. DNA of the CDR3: TGTGCCAGCAGTGGCTGGGGCCCCTATGAAAAACTGTTTTTT. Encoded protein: CASSGWGPYEKLFF.